This is a list of T cell receptor beta chains from one sample in a study of blood T cell repertoires in COVID-19. Assay used: immunoSEQ multiplex PCR; TCRdb lists only in-frame clones, some missing. Counted here are some 150,000 clones, approximately 84% occurring once; the ten biggest clones make up 2.2%. Sequenced sample: peripheral blood. These receptor sequences come from a man aged 70-80 years with acute or convalescent COVID-19. The CDR3 runs from the conserved cysteine through the conserved F or W. Fields, in order: D gene, V gene, CDR3 protein. D genes are given only for firm matches.

D: TRBD1
V: TRBV28
CDR3: CASSSAGTGTYGYTF

D: TRBD2
V: TRBV6-5
CDR3: CASSWGLAGEETQYF

D: .
V: TRBV5-6
CDR3: CASSLVPGTEAFF

D: .
V: TRBV15
CDR3: CATSRGVGPSSGEEYF

D: TRBD1
V: TRBV6-5
CDR3: CASIRDSSNQPQHF

D: TRBD2
V: TRBV2
CDR3: CASRGGLAGVETQYF

D: TRBD1
V: TRBV6-5
CDR3: CASRRTGGGNEQYF

D: .
V: TRBV28
CDR3: CASSLGLMGTEAFF

D: .
V: TRBV7-9
CDR3: CASRPPSGSAAYEQYF

D: .
V: TRBV28
CDR3: CASTQRRGTSPAFF

D: TRBD1
V: TRBV2
CDR3: CASREGWGQGQFWQYF

D: TRBD2
V: TRBV10-3
CDR3: CAISAGTSGTDTQYF

D: .
V: TRBV25-1
CDR3: CASSELGGPVYEQYF

D: TRBD1
V: TRBV5-1
CDR3: CASSLETGGRDTQYF

D: TRBD1
V: TRBV7-9
CDR3: CASSPTGARSTNEKLFF

D: .
V: TRBV29-1
CDR3: CSVEGIADTQYF

D: TRBD1
V: TRBV6-5
CDR3: CASRPGTGENYGYTF

D: TRBD2
V: TRBV18
CDR3: CASSPAGGLQETQYF

D: TRBD1
V: TRBV5-3
CDR3: CASPCRDRDEQFF

D: .
V: TRBV3-1/TRBV3-2
CDR3: CASSLSTGGGIEQYF

D: .
V: TRBV20-1
CDR3: CSARPPGGLFF

D: TRBD1
V: TRBV24-1
CDR3: CATSDPGTGLVGANVLTF

D: .
V: TRBV6-6
CDR3: CASSYPRAGNTIYF

D: .
V: TRBV5-1
CDR3: CASSLERTDGNTIYF

D: TRBD1
V: TRBV4-1
CDR3: CASSQGQGRGETQYF

D: TRBD1
V: TRBV19
CDR3: CASGIRDRNEKLFF

D: TRBD1
V: TRBV5-4
CDR3: CASSKPGQGGNTIYF

D: .
V: TRBV19
CDR3: CASSTSALAGNQPQHF